Sequencing of this TCR beta chain was carried out in a study of beta chain features in type 1 diabetes. Expressed TCRB transcripts got sequenced, as all isolated RNA was reverse transcribed. The method was immunoSEQ multiplex PCR; TCRdb's version includes in-frame clones alone and lacks a portion of them. The sample holds hundreds of thousands of clones, over 11% seen once. The CDR3 is 13 amino acids. Germline V gene lookup returns CDR1 SEHNR and CDR2 FQNEAQ (reference sequence). Between the trimmed V and J ends, which lost 1 base and 6 bases, there was a span of 7 bases. This TCR derives from a young man in good health. The sequencing sample was made of naive CD4+ T cells from blood. This chain uses TRBV7-9 with TRBJ2-1; D call uncertain. The CDR3 DNA is TGTGCCAGCAGCTTAGGGACCGGCAATGAGCAGTTCTTC. This sequence encodes CASSLGTGNEQFF.